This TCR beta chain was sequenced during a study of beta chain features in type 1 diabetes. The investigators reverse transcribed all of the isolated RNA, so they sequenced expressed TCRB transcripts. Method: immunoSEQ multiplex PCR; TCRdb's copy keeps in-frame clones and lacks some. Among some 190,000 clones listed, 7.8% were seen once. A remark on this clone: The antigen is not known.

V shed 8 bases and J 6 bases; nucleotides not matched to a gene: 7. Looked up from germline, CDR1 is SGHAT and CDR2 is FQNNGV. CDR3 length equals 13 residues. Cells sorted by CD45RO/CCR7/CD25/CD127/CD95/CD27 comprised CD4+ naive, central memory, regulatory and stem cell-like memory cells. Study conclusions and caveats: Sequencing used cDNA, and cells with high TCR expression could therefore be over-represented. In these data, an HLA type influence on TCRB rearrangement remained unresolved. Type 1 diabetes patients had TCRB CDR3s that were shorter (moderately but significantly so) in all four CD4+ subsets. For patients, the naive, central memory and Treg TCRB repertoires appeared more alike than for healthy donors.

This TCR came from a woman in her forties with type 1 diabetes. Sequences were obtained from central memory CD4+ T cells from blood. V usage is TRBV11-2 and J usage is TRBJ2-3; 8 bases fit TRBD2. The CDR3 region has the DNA TGTGCCAGCCATATCGGCGGGAGGGATACGCAGTATTTT. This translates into CASHIGGRDTQYF.